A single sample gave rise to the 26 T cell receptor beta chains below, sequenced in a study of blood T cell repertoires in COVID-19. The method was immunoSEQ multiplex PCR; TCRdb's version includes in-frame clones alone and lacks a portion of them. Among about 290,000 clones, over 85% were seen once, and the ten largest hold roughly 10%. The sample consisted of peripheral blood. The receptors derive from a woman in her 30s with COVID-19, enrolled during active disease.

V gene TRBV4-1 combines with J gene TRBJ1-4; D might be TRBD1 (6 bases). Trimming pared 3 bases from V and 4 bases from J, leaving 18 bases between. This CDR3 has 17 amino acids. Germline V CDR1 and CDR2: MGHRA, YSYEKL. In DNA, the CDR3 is TGCGCCAGCAGCCACTTCCCCGAGGGGGGGAATAATGAAAAACTGTTTTTT. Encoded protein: CASSHFPEGGNNEKLFF.

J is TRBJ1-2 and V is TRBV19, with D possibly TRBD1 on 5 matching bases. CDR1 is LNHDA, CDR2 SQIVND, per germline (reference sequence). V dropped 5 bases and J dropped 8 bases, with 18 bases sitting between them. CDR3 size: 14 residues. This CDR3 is CASSAPRGVRGYTF. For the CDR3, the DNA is TGTGCCAGTAGTGCCCCTCGGGGGGTTCGAGGCTACACCTTC.

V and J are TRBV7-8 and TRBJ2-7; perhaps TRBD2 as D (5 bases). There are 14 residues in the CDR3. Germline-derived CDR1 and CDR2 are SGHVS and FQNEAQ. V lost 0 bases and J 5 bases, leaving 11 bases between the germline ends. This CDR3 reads CASSLAPGSHEQYF. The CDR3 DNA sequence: TGTGCCAGCAGCTTAGCGCCTGGGAGCCACGAGCAGTACTTC.

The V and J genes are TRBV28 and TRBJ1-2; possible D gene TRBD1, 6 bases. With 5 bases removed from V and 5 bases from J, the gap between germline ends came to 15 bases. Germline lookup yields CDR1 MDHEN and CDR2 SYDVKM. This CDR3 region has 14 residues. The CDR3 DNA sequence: TGTGCCAGCAGTACAGGGACCTGGTTTTATGGCTACACCTTC. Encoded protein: CASSTGTWFYGYTF.

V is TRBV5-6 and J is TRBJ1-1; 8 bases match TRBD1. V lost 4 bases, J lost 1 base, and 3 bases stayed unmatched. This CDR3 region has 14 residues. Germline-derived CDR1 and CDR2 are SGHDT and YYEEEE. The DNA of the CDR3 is TGTGCCAGCAGCCCGGACAGGGCGAACACTGAAGCTTTCTTT. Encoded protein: CASSPDRANTEAFF.

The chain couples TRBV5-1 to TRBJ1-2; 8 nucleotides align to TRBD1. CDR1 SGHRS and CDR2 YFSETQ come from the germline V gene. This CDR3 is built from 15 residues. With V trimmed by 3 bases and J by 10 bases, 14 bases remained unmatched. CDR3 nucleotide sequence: TGCGCCAGCAGCTCGACAGGGGTAAATCATATTGACTACACCTTC. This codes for CASSSTGVNHIDYTF.

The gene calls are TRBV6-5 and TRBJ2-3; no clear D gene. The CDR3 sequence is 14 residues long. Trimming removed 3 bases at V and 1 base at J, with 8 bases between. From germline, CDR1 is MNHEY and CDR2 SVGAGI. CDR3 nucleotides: TGTGCCAGCAGTTATGGTTGGCGCACAGATACGCAGTATTTT. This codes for CASSYGWRTDTQYF.

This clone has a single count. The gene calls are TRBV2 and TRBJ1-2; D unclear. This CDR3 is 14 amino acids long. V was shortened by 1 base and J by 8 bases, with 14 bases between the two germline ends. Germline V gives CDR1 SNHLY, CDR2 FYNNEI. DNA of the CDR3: TGTGCCAGCAGTGAAGACAGATCCTATGTAGGCTACACCTTC. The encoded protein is CASSEDRSYVGYTF. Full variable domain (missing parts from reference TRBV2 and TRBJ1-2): EPEVTQTPSHQVTQMGQEVILRCVPISNHLYFYWYRQILGQKVEFLVSFYNNEISEKSEIFDDQFSVERPDGSNFTLKIRSTKLEDSAMYFCASSEDRSYVGYTFGSGTRLTVV.

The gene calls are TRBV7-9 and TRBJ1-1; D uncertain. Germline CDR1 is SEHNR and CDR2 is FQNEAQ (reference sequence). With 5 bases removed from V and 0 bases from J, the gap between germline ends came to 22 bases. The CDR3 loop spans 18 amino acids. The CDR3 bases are TGTGCCAGCAGCCGTAGCCCGGGAGTCGGACGATTGAACACTGAAGCTTTCTTT. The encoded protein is CASSRSPGVGRLNTEAFF.

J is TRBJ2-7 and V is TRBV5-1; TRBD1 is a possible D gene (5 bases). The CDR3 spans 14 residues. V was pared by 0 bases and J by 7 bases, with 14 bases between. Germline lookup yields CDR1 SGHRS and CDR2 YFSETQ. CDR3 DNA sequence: TGCGCCAGCAGCTTGGGACAGAACAGCGAGGAGCAGTACTTC. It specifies CASSLGQNSEEQYF.

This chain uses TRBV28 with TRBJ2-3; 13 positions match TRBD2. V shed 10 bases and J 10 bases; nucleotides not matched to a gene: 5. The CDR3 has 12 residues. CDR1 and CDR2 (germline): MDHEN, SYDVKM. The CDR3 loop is CAIGLAGVAQYF. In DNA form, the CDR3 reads TGTGCCATCGGACTAGCGGGGGTTGCGCAGTATTTT.

Here the CDR3 reads CASSPQVDNEQFF. As DNA, the CDR3 is TGTGCCAGCAGTCCACAGGTTGACAATGAGCAGTTCTTC. V and J are TRBV5-5 and TRBJ2-1, with D possibly TRBD1 on 5 matching bases. Germline V gene sequence: CDR1 SGHKS, CDR2 YYEKEE (reference sequence). This CDR3 contains 13 residues. Deletions cut 5 bases from V and 5 bases from J, with 11 bases between. The whole variable domain, remainder taken from reference TRBV5-5 and TRBJ2-1, is DAGVTQSPTHLIKTRGQQVTLRCSPISGHKSVSWYQQVLGQGPQFIFQYYEKEERGRGNFPDRFSARQFPNYSSELNVNALLLGDSALYLCASSPQVDNEQFFGPGTRLTVL.

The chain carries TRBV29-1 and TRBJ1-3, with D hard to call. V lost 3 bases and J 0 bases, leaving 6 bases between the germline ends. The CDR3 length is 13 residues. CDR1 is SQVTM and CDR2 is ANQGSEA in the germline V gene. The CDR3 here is CSVESLSGNTIYF. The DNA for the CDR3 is TGCAGCGTTGAGAGTCTCTCTGGAAACACCATATATTTT.

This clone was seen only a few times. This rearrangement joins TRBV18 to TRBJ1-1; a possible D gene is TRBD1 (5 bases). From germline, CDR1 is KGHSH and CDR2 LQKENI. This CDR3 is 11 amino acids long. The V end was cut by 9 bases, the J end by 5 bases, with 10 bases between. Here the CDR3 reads CASQRGTEAFF. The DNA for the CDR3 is TGTGCCAGTCAAAGGGGAACTGAAGCTTTCTTT.

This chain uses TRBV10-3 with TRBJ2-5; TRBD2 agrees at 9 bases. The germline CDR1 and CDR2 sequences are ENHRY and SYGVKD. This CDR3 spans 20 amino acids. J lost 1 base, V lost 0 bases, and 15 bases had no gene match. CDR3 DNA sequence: TGTGCCATCAGTGAGTCGGGGGTGGGAGCGGGGGGCGCCATCCAAGAGACCCAGTACTTC. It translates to CAISESGVGAGGAIQETQYF.

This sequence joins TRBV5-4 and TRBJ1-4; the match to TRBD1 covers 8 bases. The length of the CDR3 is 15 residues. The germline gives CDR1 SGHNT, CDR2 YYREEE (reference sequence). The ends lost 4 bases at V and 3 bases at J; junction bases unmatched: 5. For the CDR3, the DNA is TGTGCCAGCAGCACACCGGACAGGGCTAATGAAAAACTGTTTTTT. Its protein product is CASSTPDRANEKLFF.

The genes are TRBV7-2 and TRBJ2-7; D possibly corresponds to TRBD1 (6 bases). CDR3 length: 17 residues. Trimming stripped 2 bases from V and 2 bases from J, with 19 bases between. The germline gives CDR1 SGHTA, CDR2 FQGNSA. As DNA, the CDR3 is TGTGCCAGCAGCTTAAGGGGAACAGGGTTTGGGACCTACGAGCAGTACTTC. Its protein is CASSLRGTGFGTYEQYF.

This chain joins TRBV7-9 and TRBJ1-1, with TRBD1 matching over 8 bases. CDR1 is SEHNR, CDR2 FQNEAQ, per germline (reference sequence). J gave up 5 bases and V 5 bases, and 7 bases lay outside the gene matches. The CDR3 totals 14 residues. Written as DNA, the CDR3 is TGTGCCAGCAGCCACGGGGACAGGTTAACTGAAGCTTTCTTT. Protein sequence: CASSHGDRLTEAFF.

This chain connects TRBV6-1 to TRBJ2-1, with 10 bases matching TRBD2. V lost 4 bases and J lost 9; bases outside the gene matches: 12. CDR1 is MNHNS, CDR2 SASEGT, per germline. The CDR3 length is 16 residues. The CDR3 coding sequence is TGTGCCAGCAGTGCCGACTGGAGCGGGGGGGCGGGTGAGCAGTTCTTC. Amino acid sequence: CASSADWSGGAGEQFF.

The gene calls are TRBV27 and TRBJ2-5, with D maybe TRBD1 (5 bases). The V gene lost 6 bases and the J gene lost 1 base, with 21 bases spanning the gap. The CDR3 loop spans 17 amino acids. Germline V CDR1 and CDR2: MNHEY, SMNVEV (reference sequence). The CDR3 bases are TGTGCCAGCAGCCATTATTATTCTACAGGTATCCAAGAGACCCAGTACTTC. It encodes CASSHYYSTGIQETQYF.

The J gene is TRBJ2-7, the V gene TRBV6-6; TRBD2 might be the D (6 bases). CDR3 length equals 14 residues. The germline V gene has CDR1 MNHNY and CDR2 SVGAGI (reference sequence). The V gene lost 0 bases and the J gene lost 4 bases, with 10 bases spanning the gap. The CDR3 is CASSYSGGWYEQYF. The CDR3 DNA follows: TGTGCCAGCAGTTACTCGGGAGGTTGGTACGAGCAGTACTTC.

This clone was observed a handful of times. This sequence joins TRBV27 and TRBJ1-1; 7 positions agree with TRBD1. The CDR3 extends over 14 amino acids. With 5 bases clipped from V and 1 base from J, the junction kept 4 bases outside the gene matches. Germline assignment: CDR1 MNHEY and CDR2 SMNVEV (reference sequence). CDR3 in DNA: TGTGCCAGCAGTCCTCGGACAGGGAACACTGAAGCTTTCTTT. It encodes CASSPRTGNTEAFF.

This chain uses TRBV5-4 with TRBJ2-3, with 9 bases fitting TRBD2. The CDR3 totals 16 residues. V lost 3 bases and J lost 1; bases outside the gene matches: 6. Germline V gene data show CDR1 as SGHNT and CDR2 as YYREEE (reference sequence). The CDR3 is CASSSRGGAGTDTQYF. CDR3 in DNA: TGTGCCAGCAGCTCGCGCGGGGGGGCTGGCACAGATACGCAGTATTTT.

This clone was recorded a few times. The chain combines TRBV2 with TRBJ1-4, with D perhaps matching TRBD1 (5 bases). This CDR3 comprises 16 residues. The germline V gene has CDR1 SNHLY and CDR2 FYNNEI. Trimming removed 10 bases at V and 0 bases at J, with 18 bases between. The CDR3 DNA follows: TGTGCCACTCGGACGGGGACTCTTACAACTAATGAAAAACTGTTTTTT. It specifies CATRTGTLTTNEKLFF.

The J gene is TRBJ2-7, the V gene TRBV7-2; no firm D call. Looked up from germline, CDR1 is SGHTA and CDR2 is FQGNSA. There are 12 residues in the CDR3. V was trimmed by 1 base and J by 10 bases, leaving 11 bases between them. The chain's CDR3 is CASSLVLGPQYF. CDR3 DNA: TGTGCCAGCAGCTTAGTTCTAGGTCCTCAGTACTTC.

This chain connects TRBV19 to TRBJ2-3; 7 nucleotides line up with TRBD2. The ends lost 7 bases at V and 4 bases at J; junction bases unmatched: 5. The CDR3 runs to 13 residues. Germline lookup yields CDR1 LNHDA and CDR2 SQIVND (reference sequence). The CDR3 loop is CASTTSFPDTQYF. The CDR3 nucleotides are TGTGCCAGTACGACTAGCTTCCCAGATACGCAGTATTTT. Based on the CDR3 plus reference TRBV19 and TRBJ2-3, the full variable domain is DGGITQSPKYLFRKEGQNVTLSCEQNLNHDAMYWYRQDPGQGLRLIYYSQIVNDFQKGDIAEGYSVSREKKESFPLTVTSAQKNPTAFYLCASTTSFPDTQYFGPGTRLTVL.